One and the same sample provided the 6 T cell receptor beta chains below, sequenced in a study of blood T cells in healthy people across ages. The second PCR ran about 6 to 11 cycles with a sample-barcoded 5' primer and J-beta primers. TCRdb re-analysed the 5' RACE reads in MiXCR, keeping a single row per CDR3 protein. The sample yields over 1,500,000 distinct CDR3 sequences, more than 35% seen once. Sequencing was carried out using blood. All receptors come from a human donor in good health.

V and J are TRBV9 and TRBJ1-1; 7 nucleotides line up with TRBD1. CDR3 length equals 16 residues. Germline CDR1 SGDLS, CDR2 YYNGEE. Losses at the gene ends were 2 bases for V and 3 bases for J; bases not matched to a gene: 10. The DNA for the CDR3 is TGTGCCAGCAGCGTCGGAAGAGACAGGGAGCACACTGAAGCTTTCTTT. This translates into CASSVGRDREHTEAFF.

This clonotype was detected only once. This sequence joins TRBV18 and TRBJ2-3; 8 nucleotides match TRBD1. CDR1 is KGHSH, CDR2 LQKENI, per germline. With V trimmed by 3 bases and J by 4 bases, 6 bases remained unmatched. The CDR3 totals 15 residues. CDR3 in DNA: TGTGCCAGCTCACCGGACAGGGTGAATCCAGATACGCAGTATTTT. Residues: CASSPDRVNPDTQYF.

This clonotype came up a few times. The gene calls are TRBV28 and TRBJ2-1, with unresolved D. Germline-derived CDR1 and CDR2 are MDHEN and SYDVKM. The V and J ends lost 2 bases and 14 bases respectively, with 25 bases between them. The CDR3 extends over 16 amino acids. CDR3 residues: CASSLKLTRRVGFEFF. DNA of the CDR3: TGTGCCAGCAGTTTAAAACTTACCAGAAGGGTAGGATTTGAGTTCTTC.

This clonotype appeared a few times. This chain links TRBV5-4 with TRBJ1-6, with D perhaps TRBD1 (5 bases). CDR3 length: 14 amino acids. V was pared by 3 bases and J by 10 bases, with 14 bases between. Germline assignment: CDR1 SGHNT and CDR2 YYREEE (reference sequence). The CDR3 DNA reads TGTGCCAGCAGCTCAGGGTTCGCTAGCTCACCCCTCCACTTT. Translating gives CASSSGFASSPLHF.

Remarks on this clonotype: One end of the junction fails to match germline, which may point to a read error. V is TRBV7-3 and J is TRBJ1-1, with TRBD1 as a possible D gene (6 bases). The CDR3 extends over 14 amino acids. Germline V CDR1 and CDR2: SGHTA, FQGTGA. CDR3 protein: CTSSSDSSVTEAFF. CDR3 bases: TGTACCAGCAGCTCGGACAGCTCCGTCACTGAAGCTTTCTTT.

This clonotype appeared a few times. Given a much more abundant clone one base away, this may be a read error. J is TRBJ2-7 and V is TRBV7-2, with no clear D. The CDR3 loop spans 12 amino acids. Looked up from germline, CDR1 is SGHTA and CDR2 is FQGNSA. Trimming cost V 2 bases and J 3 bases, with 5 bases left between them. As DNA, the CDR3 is TGTACCAGCAGCTTATGGGGCTACGAGCAGTACTTC. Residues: CTSSLWGYEQYF.